The clone carrying this T cell receptor beta chain was observed a few times. This CDR3 spans 18 amino acids. Looked up from germline, CDR1 is MDHEN and CDR2 is SYDVKM. Trimming at V came to 4 bases and at J to 0 bases, leaving 6 bases not matched to a gene. Among the donors, all were Caucasian adults who lived in Nashville, Tennessee. This sample was included in a study of shared clonotypes between healthy human individuals. Unsorted PBMC DNA was sequenced on ten immunoSEQ deep assay plates. Sequenced by immunoSEQ multiplex PCR; TCRdb stores in-frame clones only, minus some. The repertoire holds approximately 510,000 clones, with less than 85% as singletons.

V is TRBV28 and J is TRBJ2-4; 13 bases match TRBD2. The receptor comes from a woman between 40 and 55 years old in good health. Some clones in this sample may be carry-over from other donors' samples. Sequenced sample: PBMCs. The CDR3 region is CASSSGLAGELAKNIQYF. CDR3 coding DNA: TGTGCCAGCAGTTCCGGACTAGCGGGAGAATTAGCCAAAAACATTCAGTACTTC.